The clone carrying this TCR beta chain was seen more than once but under ten times. This sample was taken from a study of T cells after yellow fever vaccination. It was through 5'RACE template switching that TCR cDNA was made, with a universal primer site and UMIs added. TCRdb re-called the 5' RACE reads through MiXCR, storing one row per CDR3 protein. This sample yields some 560,000 distinct CDR3 sequences, of which approximately 21% are seen a single time; more than 13% belongs to the top ten. The CDR3 covers 14 residues. Germline V gene sequence: CDR1 SGHNT, CDR2 YYREEE (reference sequence). The trim removed 4 bases at V and 7 bases at J, leaving 5 bases unmatched.

The V and J genes are TRBV5-4 and TRBJ2-2; 9 nucleotides agree with TRBD1. Sequencing used PBMCs, obtained 15 days after the yellow fever booster vaccination. The TCR originated in a man younger than 45 who received the YFV17D yellow fever vaccine. The CDR3, as DNA: TGTGCCAGCAGCAAAGGACAGGGGATCGGGGAGCTGTTTTTT. This sequence encodes CASSKGQGIGELFF.